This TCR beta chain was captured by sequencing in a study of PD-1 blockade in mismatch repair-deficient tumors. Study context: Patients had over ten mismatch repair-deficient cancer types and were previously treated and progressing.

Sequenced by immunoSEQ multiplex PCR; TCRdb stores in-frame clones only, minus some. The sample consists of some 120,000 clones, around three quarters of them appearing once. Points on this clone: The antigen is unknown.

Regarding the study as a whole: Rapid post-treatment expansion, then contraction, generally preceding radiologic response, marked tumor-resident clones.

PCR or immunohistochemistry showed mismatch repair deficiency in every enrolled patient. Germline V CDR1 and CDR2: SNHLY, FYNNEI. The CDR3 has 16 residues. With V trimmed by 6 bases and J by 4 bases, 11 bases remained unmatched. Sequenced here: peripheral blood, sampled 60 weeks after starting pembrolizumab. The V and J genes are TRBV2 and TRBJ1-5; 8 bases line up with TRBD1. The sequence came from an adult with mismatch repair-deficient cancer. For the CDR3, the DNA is TGTGCCAGCAGGGAAAGGACAGGGCCTCGGAATCAGCCCCAGCATTTT. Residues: CASRERTGPRNQPQHF.